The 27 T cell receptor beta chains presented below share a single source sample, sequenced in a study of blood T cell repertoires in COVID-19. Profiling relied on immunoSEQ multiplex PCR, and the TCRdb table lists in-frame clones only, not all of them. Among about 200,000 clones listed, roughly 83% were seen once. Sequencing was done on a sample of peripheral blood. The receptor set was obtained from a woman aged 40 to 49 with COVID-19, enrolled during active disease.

The CDR3 spells CASRNSGGAGDTQYF. The DNA for the CDR3 is TGTGCCAGCAGAAATAGCGGGGGGGCAGGTGATACGCAGTATTTT. The chain combines TRBV6-5 with TRBJ2-3; 11 bases match TRBD2. The CDR3 contains 15 residues. V dropped 6 bases and J dropped 6; count of bases not matched to a gene: 8. Per the germline V gene, CDR1 is MNHEY and CDR2 is SVGAGI.

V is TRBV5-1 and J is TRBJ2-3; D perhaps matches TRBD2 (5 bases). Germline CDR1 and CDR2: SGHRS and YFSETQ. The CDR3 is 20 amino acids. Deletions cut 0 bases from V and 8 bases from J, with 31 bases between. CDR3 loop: CASSLEPGGRGMGRAGTQYF. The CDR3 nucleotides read TGCGCCAGCAGCTTGGAACCTGGCGGTCGGGGAATGGGAAGGGCTGGTACGCAGTATTTT. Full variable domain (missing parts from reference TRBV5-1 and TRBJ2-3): KAGVTQTPRYLIKTRGQQVTLSCSPISGHRSVSWYQQTPGQGLQFLFEYFSETQRNKGNFPGRFSGRQFSNSRSEMNVSTLELGDSALYLCASSLEPGGRGMGRAGTQYFGPGTRLTVL.

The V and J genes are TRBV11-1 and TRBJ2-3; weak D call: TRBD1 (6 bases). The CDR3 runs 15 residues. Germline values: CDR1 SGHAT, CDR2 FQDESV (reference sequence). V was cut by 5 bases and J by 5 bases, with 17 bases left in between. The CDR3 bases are TGTGCCAGCAGCCTTACATGGACAGTGGGAGATACGCAGTATTTT. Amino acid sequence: CASSLTWTVGDTQYF.

The CDR3, as DNA: TGTGCCAGCAGCCAAGAATCGACAGGGGGTAATTCACCCCTCCACTTT. Its translation: CASSQESTGGNSPLHF. V gene TRBV4-2 combines with J gene TRBJ1-6, with 9 bases that match TRBD1. CDR3 length: 16 amino acids. The V gene end was trimmed by 0 bases and the J gene end by 6 bases; junction bases not matched to a gene: 3. Germline V gene data show CDR1 as LGHNA and CDR2 as YNFKEQ.

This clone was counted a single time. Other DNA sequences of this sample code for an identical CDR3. CDR3 loop: CASSLERDYEQYF. CDR3 nucleotide sequence: TGCGCCAGCAGCTTGGAGCGGGACTACGAGCAGTACTTC. This sequence joins TRBV5-1 and TRBJ2-7, with TRBD2 matching 7 bases. Germline assignment: CDR1 SGHRS and CDR2 YFSETQ. This CDR3 is 13 amino acids long. The junction had 0 bases not matched to a gene; V was cut back by 0 bases and J by 3 bases.

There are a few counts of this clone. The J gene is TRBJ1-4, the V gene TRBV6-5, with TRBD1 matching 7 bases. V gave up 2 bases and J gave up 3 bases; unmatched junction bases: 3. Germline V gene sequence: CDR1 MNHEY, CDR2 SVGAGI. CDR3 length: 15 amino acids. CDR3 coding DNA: TGTGCCAGCAGTTACGGGGACAGTTCTAATGAAAAACTGTTTTTT. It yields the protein CASSYGDSSNEKLFF.

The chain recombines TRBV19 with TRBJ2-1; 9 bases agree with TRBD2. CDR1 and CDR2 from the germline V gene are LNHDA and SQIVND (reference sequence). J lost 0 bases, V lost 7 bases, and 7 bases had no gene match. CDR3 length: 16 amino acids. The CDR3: CASKEASGVSYNEQFF. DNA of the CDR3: TGTGCCAGTAAAGAGGCTAGCGGGGTCTCCTACAATGAGCAGTTCTTC.

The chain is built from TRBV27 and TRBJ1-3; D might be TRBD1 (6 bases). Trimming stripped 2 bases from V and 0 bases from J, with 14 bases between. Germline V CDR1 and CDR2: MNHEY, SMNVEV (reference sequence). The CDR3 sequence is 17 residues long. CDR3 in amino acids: CASSLGQIEVSGNTIYF. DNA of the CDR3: TGTGCCAGCAGTTTAGGACAGATAGAAGTCTCTGGAAACACCATATATTTT.

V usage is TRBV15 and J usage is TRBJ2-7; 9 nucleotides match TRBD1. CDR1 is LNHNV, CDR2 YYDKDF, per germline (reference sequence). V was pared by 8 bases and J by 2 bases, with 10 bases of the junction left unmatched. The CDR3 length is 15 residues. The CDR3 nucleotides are TGTGCCACCGCCAAACCGGGACAGGGCCCCTACGAGCAGTACTTC. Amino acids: CATAKPGQGPYEQYF.

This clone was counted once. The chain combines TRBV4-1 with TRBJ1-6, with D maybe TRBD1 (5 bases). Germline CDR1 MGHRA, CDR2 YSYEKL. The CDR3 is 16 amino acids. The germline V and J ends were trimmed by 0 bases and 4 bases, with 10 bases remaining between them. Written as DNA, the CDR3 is TGCGCCAGCAGCCAAGAGGGGCTGGCGTATAATTCACCCCTCCACTTT. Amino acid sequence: CASSQEGLAYNSPLHF.

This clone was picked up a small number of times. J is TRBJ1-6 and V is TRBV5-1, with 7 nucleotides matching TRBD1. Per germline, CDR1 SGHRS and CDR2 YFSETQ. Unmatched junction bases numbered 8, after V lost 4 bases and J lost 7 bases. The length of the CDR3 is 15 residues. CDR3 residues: CASSPRTGGNSPLHF. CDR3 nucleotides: TGCGCCAGCAGCCCCCGGACAGGAGGGAATTCACCCCTCCACTTT.

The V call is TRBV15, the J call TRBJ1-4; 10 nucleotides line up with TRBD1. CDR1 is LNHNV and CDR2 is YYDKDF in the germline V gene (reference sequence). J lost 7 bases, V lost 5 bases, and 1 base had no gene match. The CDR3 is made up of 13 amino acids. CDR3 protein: CATSRDRGEKLFF. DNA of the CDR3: TGTGCCACCAGCCGGGACAGGGGTGAAAAACTGTTTTTT.

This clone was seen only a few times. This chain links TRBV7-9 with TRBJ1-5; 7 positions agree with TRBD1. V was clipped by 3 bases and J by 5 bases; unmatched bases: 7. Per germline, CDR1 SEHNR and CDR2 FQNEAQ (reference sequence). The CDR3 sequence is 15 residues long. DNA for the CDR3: TGTGCCAGCAGCTTGGGGACAGCCGACTATCAGCCCCAGCATTTT. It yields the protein CASSLGTADYQPQHF.

CDR3 in amino acids: CASSSGFSSYEQYF. The CDR3 nucleotides are TGTGCCAGCAGCTCCGGGTTCAGCTCCTACGAGCAGTACTTC. The chain couples TRBV11-2 to TRBJ2-7; D is uncertain. Germline-derived CDR1 and CDR2 are SGHAT and FQNNGV. V gave up 4 bases and J gave up 0 bases, with 10 bases separating them. The CDR3 contains 14 residues.

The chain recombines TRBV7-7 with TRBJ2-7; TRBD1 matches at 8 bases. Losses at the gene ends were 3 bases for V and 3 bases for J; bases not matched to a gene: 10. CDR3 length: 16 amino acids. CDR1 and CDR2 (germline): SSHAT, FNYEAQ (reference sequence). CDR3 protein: CASSLGRGQGNYEQYF. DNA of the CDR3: TGTGCCAGCAGCTTGGGTAGAGGACAGGGCAACTACGAGCAGTACTTC.

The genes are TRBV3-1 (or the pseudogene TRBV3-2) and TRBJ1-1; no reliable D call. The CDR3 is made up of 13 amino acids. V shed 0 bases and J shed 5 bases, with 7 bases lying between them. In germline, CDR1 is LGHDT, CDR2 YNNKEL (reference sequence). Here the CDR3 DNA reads TGTGCCAGCAGCCAAGACGGGGATACTGAAGCTTTCTTT. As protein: CASSQDGDTEAFF.

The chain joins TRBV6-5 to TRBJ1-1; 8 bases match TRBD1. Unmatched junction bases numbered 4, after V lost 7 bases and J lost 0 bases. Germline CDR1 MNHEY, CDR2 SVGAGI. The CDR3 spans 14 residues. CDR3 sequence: CASILTGVNTEAFF. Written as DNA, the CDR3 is TGTGCCAGCATATTGACAGGGGTGAACACTGAAGCTTTCTTT.

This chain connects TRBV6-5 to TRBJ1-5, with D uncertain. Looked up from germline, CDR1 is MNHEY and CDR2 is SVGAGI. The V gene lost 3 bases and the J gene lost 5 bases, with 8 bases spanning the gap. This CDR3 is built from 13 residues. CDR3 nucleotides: TGTGCCAGCAGTTATTACGGAGATCAGCCCCAGCATTTT. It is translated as CASSYYGDQPQHF.

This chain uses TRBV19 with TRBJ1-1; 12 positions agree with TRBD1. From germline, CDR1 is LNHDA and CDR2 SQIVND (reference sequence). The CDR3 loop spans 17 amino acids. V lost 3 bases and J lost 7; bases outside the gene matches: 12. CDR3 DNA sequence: TGTGCCAGTAGTATGTACCGGGGGACAGGGGGCCTGTATGAAGCTTTCTTT. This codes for CASSMYRGTGGLYEAFF.

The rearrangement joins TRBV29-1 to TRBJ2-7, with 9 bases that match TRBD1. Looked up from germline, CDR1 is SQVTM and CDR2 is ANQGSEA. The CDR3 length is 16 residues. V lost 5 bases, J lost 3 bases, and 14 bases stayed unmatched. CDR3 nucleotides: TGCAGCGTTTTATTGGGACAGGGAATCAATATCTACGAGCAGTACTTC. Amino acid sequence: CSVLLGQGINIYEQYF.

CDR3 sequence reads: CASSILAGGYNEQFF. CDR3 in DNA: TGTGCCAGCAGCATCCTAGCGGGGGGGTACAATGAGCAGTTCTTC. The chain uses TRBV9 and TRBJ2-1; 12 bases match TRBD2. CDR3 length equals 15 residues. Germline V gene lookup returns CDR1 SGDLS and CDR2 YYNGEE. With 4 bases clipped from V and 4 bases from J, the junction kept 3 bases outside the gene matches.

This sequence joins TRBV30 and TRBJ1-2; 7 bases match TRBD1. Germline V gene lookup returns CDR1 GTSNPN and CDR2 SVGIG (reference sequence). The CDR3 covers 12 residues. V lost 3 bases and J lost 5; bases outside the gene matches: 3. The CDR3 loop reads CAWSVTGYGYTF. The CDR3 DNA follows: TGTGCCTGGAGCGTGACAGGGTATGGCTACACCTTC.

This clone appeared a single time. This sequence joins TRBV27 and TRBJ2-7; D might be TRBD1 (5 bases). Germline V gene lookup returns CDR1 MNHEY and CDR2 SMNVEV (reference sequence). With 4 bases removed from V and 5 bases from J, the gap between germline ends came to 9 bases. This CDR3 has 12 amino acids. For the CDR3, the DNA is TGTGCCAGCAGTTCCAGGGCCCACGAGCAGTACTTC. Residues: CASSSRAHEQYF.

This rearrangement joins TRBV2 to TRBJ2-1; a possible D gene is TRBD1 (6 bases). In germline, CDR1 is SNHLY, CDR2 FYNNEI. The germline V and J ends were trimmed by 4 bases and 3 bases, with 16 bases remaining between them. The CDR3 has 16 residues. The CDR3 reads CASSGIARGGYNEQFF. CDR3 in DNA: TGTGCCAGCAGTGGAATAGCCCGAGGGGGCTACAATGAGCAGTTCTTC.

The chain's CDR3 is CASSSVGGSYNSPLHF. The CDR3 bases are TGTGCCAGCAGTTCAGTAGGGGGCTCCTATAATTCACCCCTCCACTTT. The chain links TRBV7-8 to TRBJ1-6; D is perhaps TRBD1 (6 bases). Germline CDR1 SGHVS, CDR2 FQNEAQ. V was trimmed by 6 bases and J by 0 bases, leaving 12 bases between them. This CDR3 has 16 residues.

The CDR3 sequence: CASSSGGMNTEAFF. The CDR3 DNA reads as TGCGCCAGCAGTTCAGGGGGGATGAACACTGAAGCTTTCTTT. V gene TRBV5-1 combines with J gene TRBJ1-1, with 7 bases that match TRBD1. CDR1 is SGHRS and CDR2 is YFSETQ in the germline V gene. V was clipped by 5 bases and J by 0 bases; unmatched bases: 4. CDR3 length equals 14 residues.

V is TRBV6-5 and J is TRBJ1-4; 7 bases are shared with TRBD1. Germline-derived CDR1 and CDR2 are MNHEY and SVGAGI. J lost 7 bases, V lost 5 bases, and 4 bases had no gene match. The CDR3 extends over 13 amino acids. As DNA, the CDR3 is TGTGCCAGCAGTCTGGGGACAGTTGAAAAACTGTTTTTT. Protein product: CASSLGTVEKLFF.